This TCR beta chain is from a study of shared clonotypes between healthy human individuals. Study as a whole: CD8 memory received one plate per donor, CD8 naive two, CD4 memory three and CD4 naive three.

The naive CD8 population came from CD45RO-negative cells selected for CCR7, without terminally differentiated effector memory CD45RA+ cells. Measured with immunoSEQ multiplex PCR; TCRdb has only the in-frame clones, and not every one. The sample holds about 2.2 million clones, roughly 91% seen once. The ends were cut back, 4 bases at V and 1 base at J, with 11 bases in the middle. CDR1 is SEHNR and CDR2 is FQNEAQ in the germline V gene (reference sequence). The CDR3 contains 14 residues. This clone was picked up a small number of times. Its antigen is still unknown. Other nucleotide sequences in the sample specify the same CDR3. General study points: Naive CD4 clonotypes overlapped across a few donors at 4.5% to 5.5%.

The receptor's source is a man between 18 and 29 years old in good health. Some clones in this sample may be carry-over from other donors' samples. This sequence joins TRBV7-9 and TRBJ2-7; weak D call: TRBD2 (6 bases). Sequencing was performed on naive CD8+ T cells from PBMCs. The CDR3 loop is CASSSAGTSYEQYF. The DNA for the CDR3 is TGTGCCAGCAGCTCCGCCGGGACTTCCTACGAGCAGTACTTC.